These T cell receptor beta chains were read from a single sample in a study of CD8 T cells in ankylosing spondylitis. TCRdb reprocessed the 5' RACE reads with MiXCR, giving one entry per CDR3 protein. The sample has 250,000 to 400,000 distinct CDR3 sequences, approximately 10% seen once. The specimen was blood, either unsorted or a sorted T cell fraction (not recorded which). The receptors shown here come from a female donor with ankylosing spondylitis or in good health (not recorded which). Both conserved end residues are part of each CDR3. The order of the fields is CDR3 DNA, CDR3 protein, clone size, J gene, D gene, V gene. D genes are given only for firm matches. Some rows have no size entry. The others give once, few or many, or a class for an expanded clone.

cdr3_nt: TGTGCCAGCAGCCCCGGTGGGGGGGACACCGGGGAGCTGTTTTTT; cdr3_aa: CASSPGGGDTGELFF; clone_size: many; j_call: TRBJ2-2; d_call: TRBD2; v_call: TRBV27
cdr3_nt: TGTGCCAGCAGCCCTTGGCGGATAGTAAAGGCCGGGGAGCTGTTTTTT; cdr3_aa: CASSPWRIVKAGELFF; clone_size: -; j_call: TRBJ2-2; d_call: -; v_call: TRBV7-2
cdr3_nt: TGCGCCAGCAGCGCGGGTGGACAGTACGAGCAGTACTTC; cdr3_aa: CASSAGGQYEQYF; clone_size: many; j_call: TRBJ2-7; d_call: -; v_call: TRBV5-1
cdr3_nt: TGTGCCAGCAGGGGGGCGGGAACGGGGGAGCAGTACTTC; cdr3_aa: CASRGAGTGEQYF; clone_size: many; j_call: TRBJ2-7; d_call: -; v_call: TRBV12-3/TRBV12-4
cdr3_nt: TGTGCCAGCCATAGTCGGGCTAGCGGGGTTACTCAAGAGACCCAGTACTTC; cdr3_aa: CASHSRASGVTQETQYF; clone_size: few; j_call: TRBJ2-5; d_call: TRBD2; v_call: TRBV7-2
cdr3_nt: TGCAGTGCTCGGGGAAAGGGGGTAGCCAAAAACATTCAGTACTTC; cdr3_aa: CSARGKGVAKNIQYF; clone_size: -; j_call: TRBJ2-4; d_call: -; v_call: TRBV20-1
cdr3_nt: TGCAGTGCTAGACGGACTAGCGGAACTACAGATACGCAGTATTTT; cdr3_aa: CSARRTSGTTDTQYF; clone_size: many; j_call: TRBJ2-3; d_call: TRBD2; v_call: TRBV20-1
cdr3_nt: TGTGCCAGCAGCTTAACTAGCGGGCTGAACACCGGGGAGCTGTTTTTT; cdr3_aa: CASSLTSGLNTGELFF; clone_size: few; j_call: TRBJ2-2; d_call: TRBD2; v_call: TRBV7-9
cdr3_nt: TGCGCCAGCGGGCCGGTCCCCAATGAGCAGTTCTTC; cdr3_aa: CASGPVPNEQFF; clone_size: many; j_call: TRBJ2-1; d_call: -; v_call: TRBV10-1
cdr3_nt: TGTGCCAGCAGCCTCGCGGGGGGTCTCTACGAGCAGTACTTC; cdr3_aa: CASSLAGGLYEQYF; clone_size: few; j_call: TRBJ2-7; d_call: TRBD2; v_call: TRBV7-9
cdr3_nt: TGCGCCAGCAGCTCGGGGGCGGCAGGAGACTATGGCTACACCTTC; cdr3_aa: CASSSGAAGDYGYTF; clone_size: many; j_call: TRBJ1-2; d_call: -; v_call: TRBV5-1
cdr3_nt: TGTGCCAGCAGCTCTCGGACGGAGAACACCGGGGAGCTGTTTTTT; cdr3_aa: CASSSRTENTGELFF; clone_size: many; j_call: TRBJ2-2; d_call: -; v_call: TRBV3-1
cdr3_nt: TGTGCCAGCAGTTACCAAACGGGACAGGGGAACGAGCAGTACTTC; cdr3_aa: CASSYQTGQGNEQYF; clone_size: many; j_call: TRBJ2-7; d_call: TRBD1; v_call: TRBV6-5
cdr3_nt: TGCAGTGCTGAGACTAGCGCTCACACAGATACGCAGTATTTT; cdr3_aa: CSAETSAHTDTQYF; clone_size: many; j_call: TRBJ2-3; d_call: TRBD2; v_call: TRBV20-1
cdr3_nt: TGTGCCTCCCACATCTCCGGGACAGGGGGCTATGGCTACACCTTC; cdr3_aa: CASHISGTGGYGYTF; clone_size: -; j_call: TRBJ1-2; d_call: TRBD1; v_call: TRBV10-3
cdr3_nt: TGCAGTGCTAGAGATGCTCGGGGGGGCGAGCAGTACTTC; cdr3_aa: CSARDARGGEQYF; clone_size: many; j_call: TRBJ2-7; d_call: TRBD2; v_call: TRBV20-1
cdr3_nt: TGTGCCAGCAGCTCCCGTTTGGGGTCCCGTTACTACGAGCAGTACTTC; cdr3_aa: CASSSRLGSRYYEQYF; clone_size: -; j_call: TRBJ2-7; d_call: -; v_call: TRBV7-2
cdr3_nt: TGCAGTGCTAGTCGGGGCCCCTATAATTCACCCCTCCACTTT; cdr3_aa: CSASRGPYNSPLHF; clone_size: many; j_call: TRBJ1-6; d_call: -; v_call: TRBV20-1
cdr3_nt: TGCGCCAGCAGCTTAACACAGATCTCTGGGGCCAACGTCCTGACTTTC; cdr3_aa: CASSLTQISGANVLTF; clone_size: many; j_call: TRBJ2-6; d_call: -; v_call: TRBV5-1
cdr3_nt: TGTGCCAGCAGCTTCGGACAGGCGGAGTCCCAAGAGACCCAGTACTTC; cdr3_aa: CASSFGQAESQETQYF; clone_size: few; j_call: TRBJ2-5; d_call: TRBD1; v_call: TRBV11-2
cdr3_nt: TGCAGTGCTAGAGATTACGGGAACGACTACGAGCAGTACTTC; cdr3_aa: CSARDYGNDYEQYF; clone_size: -; j_call: TRBJ2-7; d_call: -; v_call: TRBV20-1
cdr3_nt: TGTGCCAGCAGCCTGGGGACAGGGAGGAACACCATATATTTT; cdr3_aa: CASSLGTGRNTIYF; clone_size: many; j_call: TRBJ1-3; d_call: TRBD1; v_call: TRBV7-2
cdr3_nt: TGCGCCAGCAGCTCGGACTACCAAGAGACCCAGTACTTC; cdr3_aa: CASSSDYQETQYF; clone_size: few; j_call: TRBJ2-5; d_call: -; v_call: TRBV5-1
cdr3_nt: TGTGCCAGCAGTCGACAGGGGCCTCATAGCAATCAGCCCCAGCATTTT; cdr3_aa: CASSRQGPHSNQPQHF; clone_size: many; j_call: TRBJ1-5; d_call: TRBD1; v_call: TRBV12-3/TRBV12-4
cdr3_nt: TGCAGTGCTAGACTGGACAGGGGCGGATGGCCCCAGCATTTT; cdr3_aa: CSARLDRGGWPQHF; clone_size: -; j_call: TRBJ1-5; d_call: TRBD1; v_call: TRBV20-1
cdr3_nt: TGCAGAGCTCTAGCGGGGGGGAATCAGAACACCGGGGAGCTGTTTTTT; cdr3_aa: CRALAGGNQNTGELFF; clone_size: many; j_call: TRBJ2-2; d_call: TRBD2; v_call: TRBV20-1
cdr3_nt: TGTGCCAGCAGTGCTTACAGGGTCGGGGCCGAGCAGTACTTC; cdr3_aa: CASSAYRVGAEQYF; clone_size: many; j_call: TRBJ2-7; d_call: -; v_call: TRBV25-1
cdr3_nt: TGCGCCAGCAGCTTGCGGACAGAAAACAATGAGCAGTTCTTC; cdr3_aa: CASSLRTENNEQFF; clone_size: few; j_call: TRBJ2-1; d_call: -; v_call: TRBV5-1
cdr3_nt: TGCGCCAGCAGCCAACCAGGGGCCGAAAAACTGTTTTTT; cdr3_aa: CASSQPGAEKLFF; clone_size: -; j_call: TRBJ1-4; d_call: -; v_call: TRBV4-1
cdr3_nt: TGTGCCAGCAGCTTCGCGGTCGATGAGCAGTTCTTC; cdr3_aa: CASSFAVDEQFF; clone_size: few; j_call: TRBJ2-1; d_call: -; v_call: TRBV7-2
cdr3_nt: TGTGCCAGCAGTTCACACCAACCCGGACCCAATGAGCAGTTCTTC; cdr3_aa: CASSSHQPGPNEQFF; clone_size: -; j_call: TRBJ2-1; d_call: -; v_call: TRBV12-3/TRBV12-4
cdr3_nt: TGTGCCAGCAGTTTCCCCTCGGGACAGGGTGCCAATGGGCAGTTCTTC; cdr3_aa: CASSFPSGQGANGQFF; clone_size: -; j_call: TRBJ2-1; d_call: TRBD1; v_call: TRBV28
cdr3_nt: TGCAGTGCTAGAGATCCAGGGGGTACCTACGAGCAGTACTTC; cdr3_aa: CSARDPGGTYEQYF; clone_size: many; j_call: TRBJ2-7; d_call: TRBD1; v_call: TRBV20-1
cdr3_nt: TGCAGTGCTAGAGGGACCTCACCCCTCCACTTT; cdr3_aa: CSARGTSPLHF; clone_size: many; j_call: TRBJ1-6; d_call: -; v_call: TRBV20-1
cdr3_nt: TGCTGTGCTAGAGATCGGGCTAGCGGGAGGCCCTACAATGAGCAGTTCTTC; cdr3_aa: CCARDRASGRPYNEQFF; clone_size: -; j_call: TRBJ2-1; d_call: TRBD2; v_call: TRBV20-1
cdr3_nt: TGTGCCATCAGTGGACTATACGAGCAGTACTTC; cdr3_aa: CAISGLYEQYF; clone_size: many; j_call: TRBJ2-7; d_call: -; v_call: TRBV10-3
cdr3_nt: TGTGCCAGCAGCTTGGGACAGGGTCCCGGGGAGCTGTTTTTT; cdr3_aa: CASSLGQGPGELFF; clone_size: once; j_call: TRBJ2-2; d_call: TRBD1; v_call: TRBV7-3
cdr3_nt: TGTGCCAGCAGTTTTCCGGGCCCGGGGAACCCCATCTATGGCTACACCTTC; cdr3_aa: CASSFPGPGNPIYGYTF; clone_size: many; j_call: TRBJ1-2; d_call: -; v_call: TRBV28
cdr3_nt: TGTGCCAGCAGTTATATCGACTATAATTCACCCCTCCACTTT; cdr3_aa: CASSYIDYNSPLHF; clone_size: -; j_call: TRBJ1-6; d_call: -; v_call: TRBV27
cdr3_nt: TGTGCCAGCAGCTTAATCAGCGGGGGCACCGGGGAGCTGTTTTTT; cdr3_aa: CASSLISGGTGELFF; clone_size: -; j_call: TRBJ2-2; d_call: TRBD2; v_call: TRBV7-9
cdr3_nt: TGCGCCAGCAACGTAGGGGGCGCCGGCTATGGCTACACCTTC; cdr3_aa: CASNVGGAGYGYTF; clone_size: many; j_call: TRBJ1-2; d_call: TRBD1; v_call: TRBV5-1
cdr3_nt: TGCAGTGCTAGAGGAGTGGGGGATGTGGGCTTCCTTTTCACAGATACGCAGTATTTT; cdr3_aa: CSARGVGDVGFLFTDTQYF; clone_size: many; j_call: TRBJ2-3; d_call: -; v_call: TRBV20-1
cdr3_nt: TGCGCCAGCAGCTCCGCCGGGGGGGCGGATGAAAAACTGTTTTTT; cdr3_aa: CASSSAGGADEKLFF; clone_size: -; j_call: TRBJ1-4; d_call: -; v_call: TRBV5-1
cdr3_nt: TGTGCCAGCAGCTTCTCACGACTAGCGCGGAACACCGGGGAGCTGTTTTTT; cdr3_aa: CASSFSRLARNTGELFF; clone_size: many; j_call: TRBJ2-2; d_call: TRBD2; v_call: TRBV11-2
cdr3_nt: TGTGCCAGCAGCGTACGACAGGGTACTGCGCGAGCTTTCTTT; cdr3_aa: CASSVRQGTARAFF; clone_size: few; j_call: TRBJ1-1; d_call: TRBD1; v_call: TRBV13
cdr3_nt: TGCTGTGCTACCGGGAATGGGAGGGCCTTTTATAATGAGCAGTTCTTC; cdr3_aa: CCATGNGRAFYNEQFF; clone_size: -; j_call: TRBJ2-1; d_call: TRBD2; v_call: TRBV20-1
cdr3_nt: TGCAGTGCTACCGGACTAGCGGGGTGGACAGATACGCAGTATTTT; cdr3_aa: CSATGLAGWTDTQYF; clone_size: many; j_call: TRBJ2-3; d_call: TRBD2; v_call: TRBV20-1
cdr3_nt: TGTGCCACCAGTGATTCCTCGCCAGGGGAGACCCAGTACTTC; cdr3_aa: CATSDSSPGETQYF; clone_size: few; j_call: TRBJ2-5; d_call: -; v_call: TRBV24-1
cdr3_nt: TGTGCCACCAGCGGTACACCGCAGGGGGCTGACCAAGAGACCCAGTACTTC; cdr3_aa: CATSGTPQGADQETQYF; clone_size: many; j_call: TRBJ2-5; d_call: TRBD1; v_call: TRBV15
cdr3_nt: TGCAGCGTTGATCCAGCGGGGGGGCTAACCAATGAGCAGTTCTTC; cdr3_aa: CSVDPAGGLTNEQFF; clone_size: many; j_call: TRBJ2-1; d_call: TRBD2; v_call: TRBV29-1
cdr3_nt: TGTGCCAGCAGTTCGCCGAGGCAGGCGAACACCGGGGAGCTGTTTTTT; cdr3_aa: CASSSPRQANTGELFF; clone_size: -; j_call: TRBJ2-2; d_call: -; v_call: TRBV27
cdr3_nt: TGCGCCAGCAGTCTCCTAGCGGGGGCCACGGGCCCCTACAATGAGCAGTTCTTC; cdr3_aa: CASSLLAGATGPYNEQFF; clone_size: -; j_call: TRBJ2-1; d_call: TRBD2; v_call: TRBV10-2
cdr3_nt: TGTGCCAGCAGCCTGGAGGCGGGATTCAATCAGCCCCAGCATTTT; cdr3_aa: CASSLEAGFNQPQHF; clone_size: many; j_call: TRBJ1-5; d_call: -; v_call: TRBV6-4